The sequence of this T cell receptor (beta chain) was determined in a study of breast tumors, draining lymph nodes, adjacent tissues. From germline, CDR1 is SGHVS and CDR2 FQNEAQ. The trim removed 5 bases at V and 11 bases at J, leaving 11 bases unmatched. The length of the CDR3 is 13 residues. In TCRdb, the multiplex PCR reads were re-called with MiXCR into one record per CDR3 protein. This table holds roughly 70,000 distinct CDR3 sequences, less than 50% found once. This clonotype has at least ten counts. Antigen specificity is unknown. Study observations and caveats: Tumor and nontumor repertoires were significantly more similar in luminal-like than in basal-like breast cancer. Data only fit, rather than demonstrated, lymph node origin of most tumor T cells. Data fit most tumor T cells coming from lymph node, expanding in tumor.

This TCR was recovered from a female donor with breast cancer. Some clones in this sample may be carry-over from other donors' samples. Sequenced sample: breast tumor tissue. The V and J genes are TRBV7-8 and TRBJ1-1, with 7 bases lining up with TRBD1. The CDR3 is CASSPSGGRMAFF. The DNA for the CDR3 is TGTGCCAGCAGCCCATCAGGGGGGAGGATGGCTTTCTTT.